The 9 T cell receptor beta chains in this list originate from one sample, sequenced in a study of blood T cell repertoires in COVID-19. TCRdb's table, derived via immunoSEQ multiplex PCR, lists solely in-frame clones and lacks some. The sample lists more than 150,000 clones, more than 75% seen once, with 17% in the top ten. Specimen: PBMCs or T cells enriched from blood (not recorded which). These receptors were taken from a woman between 50 and 59 years old who had recovered from COVID-19.

This clone was recorded at least ten times. The chain has TRBV12-3 or TRBV12-4 and TRBJ2-1, with 7 bases identical to TRBD2. This CDR3 has 12 residues. The V gene end was trimmed by 6 bases and the J gene end by 7 bases; junction bases not matched to a gene: 3. The CDR3 sequence is CASRRELNEQFF. The CDR3 region has the DNA TGTGCCAGCAGGCGGGAGTTAAATGAGCAGTTCTTC.

On this clone itself: Mismatch with germline at one junction end may stem from a read error. This rearrangement joins TRBV4-2 to TRBJ2-3; 10 bases line up with TRBD2. The CDR3 is made up of 17 amino acids. In germline, CDR1 is LGHNA, CDR2 YNFKEQ. In nucleotides, the CDR3 is TGTGCCAGCACCCAACAAGGAGCGGGAGGGGGGGCAGATACGCAGTATTTT. Protein product: CASTQQGAGGGADTQYF.

V gene TRBV24-1 combines with J gene TRBJ2-6; 9 bases fit TRBD2. V dropped 3 bases and J dropped 4; count of bases not matched to a gene: 6. Looked up from germline, CDR1 is KGHDR and CDR2 is SFDVKD. The CDR3 contains 17 residues. The CDR3 sequence is CATSDGGRASGANVLTF. CDR3 sequence (DNA): TGTGCCACCAGTGATGGCGGGAGGGCCTCAGGGGCCAACGTCCTGACTTTC.

The chain combines TRBV27 with TRBJ2-7; the match to TRBD1 covers 10 bases. The V gene end was trimmed by 2 bases and the J gene end by 7 bases; junction bases not matched to a gene: 5. This CDR3 contains 14 residues. CDR1 is MNHEY, CDR2 SMNVEV, per germline (reference sequence). The CDR3, as DNA: TGTGCCAGCAGTTTAACGGGACAGGGGCGGGAGCAGTACTTC. It translates to CASSLTGQGREQYF.

The CDR3 DNA reads TGTGCCATCGCGGACTCAAGGGAGGATGAGCAGTTCTTC. As protein: CAIADSREDEQFF. J is TRBJ2-1 and V is TRBV10-3, with D possibly being TRBD2 (6 bases). Trimming stripped 8 bases from V and 8 bases from J, with 16 bases between. This CDR3 contains 13 residues. Germline CDR1 is ENHRY and CDR2 is SYGVKD.

The J gene is TRBJ2-5, the V gene TRBV6-1; D perhaps matches TRBD2 (5 bases). The germline gives CDR1 MNHNS, CDR2 SASEGT. V shed 6 bases and J shed 5 bases, with 13 bases lying between them. The CDR3 is 13 amino acids. CDR3 sequence reads: CASSPRGRETQYF. In nucleotides, the CDR3 is TGTGCCAGCAGCCCTCGGGGTCGGGAGACCCAGTACTTC.

V usage is TRBV7-9 and J usage is TRBJ2-7; 7 bases agree with TRBD1. CDR3 length: 13 amino acids. With 5 bases clipped from V and 5 bases from J, the junction kept 6 bases outside the gene matches. From germline, CDR1 is SEHNR and CDR2 FQNEAQ (reference sequence). CDR3 sequence: CASSVPGQNEQYF. Here the CDR3 DNA reads TGTGCCAGCAGCGTGCCGGGACAGAACGAGCAGTACTTC.

The chain carries TRBV27 and TRBJ1-2; D is perhaps TRBD1 (6 bases). CDR3 size: 15 residues. Germline V gene lookup returns CDR1 MNHEY and CDR2 SMNVEV (reference sequence). Trimming took 4 bases from V and 8 from J, leaving 20 bases between them. The CDR3 bases are TGTGCCAGCAGTTCCCGTGGGACACGAATCCGGGGCTACACCTTC. Its protein product is CASSSRGTRIRGYTF.

The gene calls are TRBV12-3 or TRBV12-4 and TRBJ1-5; D remains ambiguous. Trimming took off 6 bases at V and 4 bases at J, with 10 bases between the two ends. The CDR3 contains 13 residues. The DNA for the CDR3 is TGTGCCAGCAGAACCGACAAAAATCAGCCCCAGCATTTT. Translating gives CASRTDKNQPQHF.